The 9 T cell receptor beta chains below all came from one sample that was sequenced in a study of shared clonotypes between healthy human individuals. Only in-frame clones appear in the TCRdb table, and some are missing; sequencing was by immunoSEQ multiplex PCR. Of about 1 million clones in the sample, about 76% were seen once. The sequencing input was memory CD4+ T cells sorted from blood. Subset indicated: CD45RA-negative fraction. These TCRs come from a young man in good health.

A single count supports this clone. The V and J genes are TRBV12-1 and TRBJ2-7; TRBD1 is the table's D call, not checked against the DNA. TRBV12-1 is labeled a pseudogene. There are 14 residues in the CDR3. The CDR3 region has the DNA TGTGCCAGCAGCCCCCAGGGGGACAGATACGAGCAGTACTTC. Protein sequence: CASSPQGDRYEQYF.

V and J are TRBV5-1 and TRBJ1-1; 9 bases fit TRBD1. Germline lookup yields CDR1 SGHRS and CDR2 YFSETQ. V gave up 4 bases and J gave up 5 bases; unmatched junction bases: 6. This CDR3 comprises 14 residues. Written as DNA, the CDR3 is TGCGCCAGCAGCAGCGCCGGGACAGGGACTGAAGCTTTCTTT. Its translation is CASSSAGTGTEAFF.

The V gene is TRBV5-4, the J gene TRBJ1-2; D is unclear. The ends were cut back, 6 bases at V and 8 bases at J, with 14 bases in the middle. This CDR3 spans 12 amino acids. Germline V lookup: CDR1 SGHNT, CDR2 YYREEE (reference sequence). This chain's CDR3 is CASTRTAGGYTF. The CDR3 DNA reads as TGTGCCAGCACCCGAACGGCCGGGGGCTACACCTTC. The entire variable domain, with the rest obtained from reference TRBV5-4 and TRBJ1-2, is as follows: ETGVTQSPTHLIKTRGQQVTLRCSSQSGHNTVSWYQQALGQGPQFIFQYYREEENGRGNFPPRFSGLQFPNYSSELNVNALELDDSALYLCASTRTAGGYTFGSGTRLTVV.

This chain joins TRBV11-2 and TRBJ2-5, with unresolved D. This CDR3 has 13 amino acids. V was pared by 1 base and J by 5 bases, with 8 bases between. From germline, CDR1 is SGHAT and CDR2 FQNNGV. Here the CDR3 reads CASSLAGWETQYF. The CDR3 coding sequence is TGTGCCAGCAGCTTAGCGGGTTGGGAGACCCAGTACTTC.

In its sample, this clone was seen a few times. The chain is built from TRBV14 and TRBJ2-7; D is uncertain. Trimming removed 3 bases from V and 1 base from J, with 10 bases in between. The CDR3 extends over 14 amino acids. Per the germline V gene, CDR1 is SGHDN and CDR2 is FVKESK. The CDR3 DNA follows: TGTGCCAGCAGCCACTTCCAGACATCCTACGAGCAGTACTTC. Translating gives CASSHFQTSYEQYF.

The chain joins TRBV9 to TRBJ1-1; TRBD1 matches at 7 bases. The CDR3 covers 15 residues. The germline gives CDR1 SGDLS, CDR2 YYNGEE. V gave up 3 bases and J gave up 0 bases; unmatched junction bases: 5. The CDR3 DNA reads TGTGCCAGCAGCGGGGGGGACAGCTTGAACACTGAAGCTTTCTTT. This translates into CASSGGDSLNTEAFF.

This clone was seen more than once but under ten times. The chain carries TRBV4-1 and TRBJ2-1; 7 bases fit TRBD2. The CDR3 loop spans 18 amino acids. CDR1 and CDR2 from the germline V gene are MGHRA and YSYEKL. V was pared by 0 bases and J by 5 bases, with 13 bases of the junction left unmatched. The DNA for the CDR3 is TGCGCCAGCAGCCAAGATCTCACCGGGAGGTACCTCAACAATGAGCAGTTCTTC. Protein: CASSQDLTGRYLNNEQFF.

CDR3 region: CASSLSRSEQYF. CDR3 DNA sequence: TGTGCCAGCAGTTTAAGCAGATCCGAGCAGTACTTC. The chain recombines TRBV28 with TRBJ2-7, with D uncertain. The CDR3 runs to 12 residues. Germline lookup yields CDR1 MDHEN and CDR2 SYDVKM. Trimming took off 2 bases at V and 6 bases at J, with 8 bases between the two ends.

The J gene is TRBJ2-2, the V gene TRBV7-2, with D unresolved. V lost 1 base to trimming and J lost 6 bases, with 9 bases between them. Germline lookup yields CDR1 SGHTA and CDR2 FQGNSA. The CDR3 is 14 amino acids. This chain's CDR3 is CASSLESNAGELFF. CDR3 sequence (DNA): TGTGCCAGCAGCTTAGAGTCCAACGCCGGGGAGCTGTTTTTT.